This T cell receptor beta chain was profiled in a study of CXCR3-negative and CXCR3-positive naive CD8 T cells. Study-level background: A total of 150 million or so TRB reads was generated, with about 1.5 +/- 0.3 million per library.

With respect to this clonotype: Its antigen is not known.

Overall study findings and caveats: The study found CXCR3 expression partially decreased after cryopreservation and ran most assays on fresh PBMCs. In both naive subsets diversity was comparably high, whereas memory CD8+ cells showed much lower diversity. Relative to CXCR3-negative naive cells, CXCR3-positive naive cells had more hydrophobic TRB CDR3s.

This CDR3 has 14 residues. The germline gives CDR1 SGHVS, CDR2 FQNEAQ. Naive CD8+ T lymphocytes were specified as CD45RO-CCR7+CD27+CD95-. UMI-tagged TRB cDNA libraries were built via 5' RACE. One entry per CDR3 protein, without DNA, is what TCRdb gives after re-calling the 5' RACE reads. This repertoire includes about 150,000 distinct CDR3 sequences. The sequence derives from a human donor in good health. Some clones in this sample may be carry-over from other donors' samples. Sequenced: naive CXCR3+ CD8+ T cells from blood. Regarding subset: CD45RO-CCR7+CD27+CD95- naive CD8+ T cells expressing CXCR3 (TNR3+). V is TRBV7-8 and J is TRBJ2-3; TCRdb selects TRBD1, and the lack of DNA leaves this call unchecked. Here the CDR3 reads CASSPPTGAWTQYF.